This T cell receptor (beta chain) was retrieved from a study of blood T cell repertoires in COVID-19. The wider study: The samples span acute and convalescent COVID-19 from the United States, Italy and Spain. T cells, B-cell-depleted T cells, or PBMCs supplied cDNA or gDNA.

Germline CDR1 is SGHRS and CDR2 is YFSETQ. The CDR3 runs 15 residues. In the authors' workflow: Estimated nucleated cell counts came from reference gene primer amplification. This table comes from immunoSEQ multiplex PCR, and its TCRdb copy is limited to in-frame clones, with some not included. That table gives V, J and clone size, and the DNA gave D and trimming. The sample consists of approximately 91,000 clones, 77% of them appearing once. As for this clone: With a much larger clone just one base away, this may be a read error.

This TCR derives from an elderly woman with acute or convalescent COVID-19. The chain is built from TRBV5-1 and TRBJ1-1; D possibly corresponds to TRBD1 (5 bases). Sequencing was done on a sample of peripheral blood. The CDR3: CVSGQPPGGNTEAFF. CDR3 in DNA: TGCGTCAGCGGCCAGCCGCCCGGGGGGAACACTGAAGCTTTCTTT. Full variable domain (missing parts from reference TRBV5-1 and TRBJ1-1): KAGVTQTPRYLIKTRGQQVTLSCSPISGHRSVSWYQQTPGQGLQFLFEYFSETQRNKGNFPGRFSGRQFSNSRSEMNVSTLELGDSALYLCVSGQPPGGNTEAFFGQGTRLTVV.